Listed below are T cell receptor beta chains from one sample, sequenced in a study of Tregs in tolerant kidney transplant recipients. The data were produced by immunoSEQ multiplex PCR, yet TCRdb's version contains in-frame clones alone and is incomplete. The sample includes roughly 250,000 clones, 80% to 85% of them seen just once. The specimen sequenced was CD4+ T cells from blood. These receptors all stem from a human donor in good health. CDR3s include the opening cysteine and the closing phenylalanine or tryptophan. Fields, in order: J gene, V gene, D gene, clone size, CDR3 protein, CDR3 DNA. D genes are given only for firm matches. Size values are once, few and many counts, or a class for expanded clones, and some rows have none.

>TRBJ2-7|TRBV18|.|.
CASSPRLTYEQYF
TGTGCCAGCTCACCAAGGCTAACCTACGAGCAGTACTTC
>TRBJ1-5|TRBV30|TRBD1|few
CAWSTGNNQPQHF
TGTGCCTGGTCGACAGGGAACAATCAGCCCCAGCATTTT
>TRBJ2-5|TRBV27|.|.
CASSTRFQETQYF
TGTGCCAGCAGTACGCGGTTCCAAGAGACCCAGTACTTC
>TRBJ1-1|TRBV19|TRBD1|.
CASTTTRDRGRMNTEAFF
TGTGCCAGTACCACCACGAGGGACAGGGGCAGAATGAACACTGAAGCTTTCTTT
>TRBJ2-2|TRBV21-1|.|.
CASTKGHRLYTGELFF
TGTGCCAGCACCAAAGGTCACAGGTTGTACACCGGGGAGCTGTTTTTT
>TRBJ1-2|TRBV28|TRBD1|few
CASSTGGSYGYTF
TGTGCCAGCAGTACAGGGGGTAGCTATGGCTACACCTTC
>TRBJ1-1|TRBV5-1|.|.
CASSLQGPPNTEAFF
TGCGCCAGCAGCTTACAGGGCCCCCCGAACACTGAAGCTTTCTTT
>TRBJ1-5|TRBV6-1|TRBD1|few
CASSTQDDRAQPQHF
TGTGCCAGCAGTACCCAGGATGACAGGGCTCAGCCCCAGCATTTT
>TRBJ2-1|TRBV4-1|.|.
CASSQPTRNSYNEQFF
TGCGCCAGCAGCCAGCCAACCCGGAACTCCTACAATGAGCAGTTCTTC
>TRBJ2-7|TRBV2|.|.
CASSEGAGTLYEQYF
TGTGCCAGCAGTGAAGGGGCGGGTACGCTTTACGAGCAGTACTTC
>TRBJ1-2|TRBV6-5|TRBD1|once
CASSRRDRELGYTF
TGTGCCAGCAGCCGCCGGGACAGGGAGCTTGGCTACACCTTC
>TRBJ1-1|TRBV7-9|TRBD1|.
CASTRQGANTEAFF
TGTGCCAGCACCCGACAGGGGGCGAACACTGAAGCTTTCTTT
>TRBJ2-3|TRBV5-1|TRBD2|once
CASSPWRSGGGGTDTQYF
TGCGCCAGCAGCCCGTGGAGGAGCGGGGGCGGCGGCACAGATACGCAGTATTTT
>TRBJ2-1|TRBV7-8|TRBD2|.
CASSERDFYNEQFF
TGTGCCAGCAGCGAGCGGGACTTCTACAATGAGCAGTTCTTC
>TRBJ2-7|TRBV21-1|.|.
CASSKGQGDSYEQYF
TGTGCCAGCAGCAAGGGACAGGGCGACTCCTACGAGCAGTACTTC
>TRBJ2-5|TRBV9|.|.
CASSVGIGGPQETQYF
TGTGCCAGCAGCGTAGGGATTGGGGGCCCCCAAGAGACCCAGTACTTC
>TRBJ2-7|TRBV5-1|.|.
CASSLSPSSYEQYF
TGCGCCAGCAGCTTGTCCCCAAGCTCCTACGAGCAGTACTTC
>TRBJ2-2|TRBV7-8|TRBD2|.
CASSIRLAGAPGELFF
TGTGCCAGCAGCATTAGACTAGCGGGAGCTCCCGGGGAGCTGTTTTTT
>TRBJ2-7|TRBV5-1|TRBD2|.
CASSSPGLAIEQYF
TGCGCCAGCAGCTCCCCGGGACTAGCAATCGAGCAGTACTTC
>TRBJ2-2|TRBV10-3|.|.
CAISEFANTGELFF
TGTGCCATCAGTGAGTTTGCGAACACCGGGGAGCTGTTTTTT
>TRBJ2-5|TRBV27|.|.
CASSLSREYQETQYF
TGTGCCAGCAGTTTATCTCGAGAGTACCAAGAGACCCAGTACTTC
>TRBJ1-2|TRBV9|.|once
CASSNPRGIYGYTF
TGTGCCAGCAGCAACCCGCGGGGGATCTATGGCTACACCTTC
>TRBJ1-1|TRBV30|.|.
CAWSAGGQWTEAFF
TGTGCCTGGAGTGCGGGAGGACAGTGGACTGAAGCTTTCTTT
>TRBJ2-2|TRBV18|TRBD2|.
CASSTGGGTGELFF
TGTGCCAGCTCCACCGGCGGGGGGACCGGGGAGCTGTTTTTT
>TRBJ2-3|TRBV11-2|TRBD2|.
CASSLAGGTDTQYF
TGTGCCAGCAGCCTAGCGGGGGGGACAGATACGCAGTATTTT
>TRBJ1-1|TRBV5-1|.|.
CASSLTLEGTEAFF
TGCGCCAGCAGCTTGACCCTTGAGGGTACTGAAGCTTTCTTT
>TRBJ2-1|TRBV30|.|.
CAWMGLVTEQFF
TGTGCCTGGATGGGCCTCGTCACTGAGCAGTTCTTC
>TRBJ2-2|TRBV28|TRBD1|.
CASSSSGQGNTGELFF
TGTGCCAGCAGTTCCTCGGGACAGGGCAACACTGGGGAGCTGTTTTTT
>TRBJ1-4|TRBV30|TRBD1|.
CAWRTGGTGEKLFF
TGTGCCTGGAGAACAGGGGGAACGGGTGAAAAACTGTTTTTT
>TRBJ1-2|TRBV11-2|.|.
CASSLNNYGYTF
TGTGCCAGCAGCCTTAATAACTATGGCTACACCTTC
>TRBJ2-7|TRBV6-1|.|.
CASSEARYEQYF
TGTGCCAGCAGTGAAGCTCGATACGAGCAGTACTTC
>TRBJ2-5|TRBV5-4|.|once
CASSSGQLQETQYF
TGTGCCAGCAGCAGCGGACAGCTACAAGAGACCCAGTACTTC
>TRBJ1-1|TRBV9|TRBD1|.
CASSPRTGDTEAFF
TGTGCCAGCAGCCCTAGGACAGGGGACACTGAAGCTTTCTTT
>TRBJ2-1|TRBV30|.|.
CAWSVRSGNEQFF
TGTGCCTGGAGTGTACGGTCGGGTAATGAGCAGTTCTTC
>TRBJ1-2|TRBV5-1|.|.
CASSFSGSGYTF
TGCGCCAGCAGCTTCAGTGGTAGTGGCTACACCTTC
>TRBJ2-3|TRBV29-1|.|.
CSVGGARDTQYF
TGCAGCGTGGGGGGGGCGCGAGATACGCAGTATTTT
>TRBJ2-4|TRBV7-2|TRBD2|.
CASSLASSGISKNIQYF
TGTGCCAGCAGCTTAGCGTCTAGCGGGATATCCAAAAACATTCAGTACTTC
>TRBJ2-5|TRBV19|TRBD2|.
CASSKLPTSGQETQYF
TGTGCCAGTAGTAAGCTTCCGACTAGCGGCCAAGAGACCCAGTACTTC
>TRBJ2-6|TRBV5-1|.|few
CASSTGAPGLGSGANVLTF
TGCGCCAGCAGCACTGGGGCGCCCGGGTTGGGCTCTGGGGCCAACGTCCTGACTTTC